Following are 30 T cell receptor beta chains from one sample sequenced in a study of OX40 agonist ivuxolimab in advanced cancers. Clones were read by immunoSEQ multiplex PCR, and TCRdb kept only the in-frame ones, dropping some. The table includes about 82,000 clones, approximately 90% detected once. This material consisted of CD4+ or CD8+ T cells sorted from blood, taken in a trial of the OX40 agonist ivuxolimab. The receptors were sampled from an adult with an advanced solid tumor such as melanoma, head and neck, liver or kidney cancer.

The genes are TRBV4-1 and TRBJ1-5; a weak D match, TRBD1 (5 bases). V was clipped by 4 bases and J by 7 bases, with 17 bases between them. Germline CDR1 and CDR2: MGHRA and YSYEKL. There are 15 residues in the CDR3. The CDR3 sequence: CASSLRDGVRQPQHF. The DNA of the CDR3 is TGCGCCAGCAGCCTTAGGGACGGGGTGAGGCAGCCCCAGCATTTT.

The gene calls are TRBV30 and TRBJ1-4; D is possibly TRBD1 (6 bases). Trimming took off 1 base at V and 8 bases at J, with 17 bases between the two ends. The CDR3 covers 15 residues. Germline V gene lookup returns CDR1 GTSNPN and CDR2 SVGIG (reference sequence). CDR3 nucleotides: TGTGCCTGGAGTGCACCCCAGGGGCTTTTCGAAAAACTGTTTTTT. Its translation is CAWSAPQGLFEKLFF.

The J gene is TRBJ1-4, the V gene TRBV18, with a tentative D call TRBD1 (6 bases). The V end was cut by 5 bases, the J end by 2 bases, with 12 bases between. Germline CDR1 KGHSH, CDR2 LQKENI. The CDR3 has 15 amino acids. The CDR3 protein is CASSSQGRTNEKLFF. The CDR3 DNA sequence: TGTGCCAGCTCATCACAGGGTCGGACTAATGAAAAACTGTTTTTT.

The CDR3 DNA reads TGTGCCAGCACCGACAGGGGGCACGAGCAGTACTTC. Translation: CASTDRGHEQYF. The chain carries TRBV27 and TRBJ2-7; TRBD1 aligns across 10 bases. This CDR3 region has 12 residues. Trimming cost V 7 bases and J 5 bases; bases outside gene matches: 2. Per germline, CDR1 MNHEY and CDR2 SMNVEV (reference sequence).

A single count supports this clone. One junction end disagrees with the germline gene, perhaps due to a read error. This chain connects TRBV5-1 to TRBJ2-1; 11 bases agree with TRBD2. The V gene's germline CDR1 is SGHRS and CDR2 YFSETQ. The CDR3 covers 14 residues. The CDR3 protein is CASTLTSGVNEQFF. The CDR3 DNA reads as TGCGCCAGCACCTTGACTAGCGGGGTCAATGAGCAGTTCTTC.

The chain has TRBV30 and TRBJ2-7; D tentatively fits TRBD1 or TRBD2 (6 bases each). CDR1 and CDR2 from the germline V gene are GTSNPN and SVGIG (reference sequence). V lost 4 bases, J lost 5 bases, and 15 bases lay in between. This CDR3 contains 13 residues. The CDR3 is CAWTIGGLHEQYF. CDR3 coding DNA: TGTGCCTGGACCATTGGGGGGCTCCACGAGCAGTACTTC.

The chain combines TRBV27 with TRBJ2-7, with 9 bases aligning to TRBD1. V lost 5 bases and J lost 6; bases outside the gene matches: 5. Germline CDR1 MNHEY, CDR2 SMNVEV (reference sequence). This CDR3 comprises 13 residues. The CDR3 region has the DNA TGTGCCAGCAGTCCCGGGACAGGGCTCGAGCAGTACTTC. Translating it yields CASSPGTGLEQYF.

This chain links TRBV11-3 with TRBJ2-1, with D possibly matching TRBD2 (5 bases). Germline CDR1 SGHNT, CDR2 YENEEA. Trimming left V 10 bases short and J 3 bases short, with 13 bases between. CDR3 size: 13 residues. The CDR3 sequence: CATSSGDYNEQFF. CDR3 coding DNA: TGTGCCACCTCAAGCGGCGACTACAATGAGCAGTTCTTC.

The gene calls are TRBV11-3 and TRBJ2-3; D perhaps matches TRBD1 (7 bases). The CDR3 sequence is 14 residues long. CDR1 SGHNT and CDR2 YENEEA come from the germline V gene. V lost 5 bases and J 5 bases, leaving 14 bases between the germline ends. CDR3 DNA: TGTGCCAGCAGCCGGGGGCAGGGGGAAGATACGCAGTATTTT. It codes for CASSRGQGEDTQYF.

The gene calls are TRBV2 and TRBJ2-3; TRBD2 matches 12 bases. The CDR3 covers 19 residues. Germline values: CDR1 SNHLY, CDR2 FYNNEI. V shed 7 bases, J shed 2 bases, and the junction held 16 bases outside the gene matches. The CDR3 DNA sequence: TGTGCCAGCATCGACCTAGCGGGAGGGTACACTTCAGCCACAGATACGCAGTATTTT. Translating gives CASIDLAGGYTSATDTQYF. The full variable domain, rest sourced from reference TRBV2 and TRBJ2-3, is EPEVTQTPSHQVTQMGQEVILRCVPISNHLYFYWYRQILGQKVEFLVSFYNNEISEKSEIFDDQFSVERPDGSNFTLKIRSTKLEDSAMYFCASIDLAGGYTSATDTQYFGPGTRLTVL.

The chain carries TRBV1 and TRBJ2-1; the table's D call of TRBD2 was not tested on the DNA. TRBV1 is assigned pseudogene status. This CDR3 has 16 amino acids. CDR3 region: CTSSQDPAGSYNEQFF. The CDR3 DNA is TGCACCAGCAGCCAAGATCCCGCGGGCTCCTACAATGAGCAGTTCTTC.

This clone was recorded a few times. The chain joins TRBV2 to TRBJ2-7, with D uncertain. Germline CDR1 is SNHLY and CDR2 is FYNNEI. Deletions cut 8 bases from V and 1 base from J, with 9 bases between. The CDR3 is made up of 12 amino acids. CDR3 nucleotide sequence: TGTGCCAGCTGCCCCCATTCCTACGAGCAGTACTTC. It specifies CASCPHSYEQYF.

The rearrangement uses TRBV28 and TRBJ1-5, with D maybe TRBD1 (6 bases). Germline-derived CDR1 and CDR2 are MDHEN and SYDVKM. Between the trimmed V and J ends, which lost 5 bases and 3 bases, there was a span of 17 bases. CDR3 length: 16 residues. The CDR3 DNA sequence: TGTGCCAGCAGTCCCGCCACAGGGTCACCCAATCAGCCCCAGCATTTT. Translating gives CASSPATGSPNQPQHF.

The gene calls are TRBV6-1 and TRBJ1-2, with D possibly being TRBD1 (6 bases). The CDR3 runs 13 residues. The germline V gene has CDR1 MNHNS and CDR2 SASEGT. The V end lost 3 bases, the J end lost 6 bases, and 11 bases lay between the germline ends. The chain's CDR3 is CASSDNRDHGYTF. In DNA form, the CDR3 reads TGTGCCAGCAGTGATAACAGGGATCATGGCTACACCTTC.

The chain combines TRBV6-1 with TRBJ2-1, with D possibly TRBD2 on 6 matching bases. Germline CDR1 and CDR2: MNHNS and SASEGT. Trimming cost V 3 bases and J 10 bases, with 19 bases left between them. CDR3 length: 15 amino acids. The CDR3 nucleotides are TGTGCCAGCAGTGATCCCCAGGCGGGGAAGGAAGAGCAGTTCTTC. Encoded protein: CASSDPQAGKEEQFF.

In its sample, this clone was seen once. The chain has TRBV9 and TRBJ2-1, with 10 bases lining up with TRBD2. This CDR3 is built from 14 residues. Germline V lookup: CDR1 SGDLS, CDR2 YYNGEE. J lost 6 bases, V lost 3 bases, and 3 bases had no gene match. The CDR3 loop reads CASSGSGRFNEQFF. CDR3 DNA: TGTGCCAGCAGCGGTAGCGGGAGGTTCAATGAGCAGTTCTTC.

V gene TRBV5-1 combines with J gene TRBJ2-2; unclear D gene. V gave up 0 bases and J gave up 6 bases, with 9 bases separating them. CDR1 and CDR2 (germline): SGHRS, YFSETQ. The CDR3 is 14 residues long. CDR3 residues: CASSLAQQAGELFF. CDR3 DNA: TGCGCCAGCAGCTTGGCCCAGCAGGCCGGGGAGCTGTTTTTT.

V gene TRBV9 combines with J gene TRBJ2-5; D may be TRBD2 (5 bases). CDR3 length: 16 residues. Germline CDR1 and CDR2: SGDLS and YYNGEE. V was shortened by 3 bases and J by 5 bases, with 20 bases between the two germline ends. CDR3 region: CASSDLGLAVVETQYF. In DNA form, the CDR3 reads TGTGCCAGCAGCGACCTCGGGCTAGCAGTCGTCGAGACCCAGTACTTC.

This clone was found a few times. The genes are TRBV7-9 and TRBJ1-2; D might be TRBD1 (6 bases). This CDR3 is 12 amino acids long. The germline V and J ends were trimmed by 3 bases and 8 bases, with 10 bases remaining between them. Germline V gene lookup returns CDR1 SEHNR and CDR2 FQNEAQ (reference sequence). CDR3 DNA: TGTGCCAGCAGCTTGTGGGGGCTAGGCTACACCTTC. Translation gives CASSLWGLGYTF. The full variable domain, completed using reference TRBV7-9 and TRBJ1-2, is DTGVSQNPRHKITKRGQNVTFRCDPISEHNRLYWYRQTLGQGPEFLTYFQNEAQLEKSRLLSDRFSAERPKGSFSTLEIQRTEQGDSAMYLCASSLWGLGYTFGSGTRLTVV.

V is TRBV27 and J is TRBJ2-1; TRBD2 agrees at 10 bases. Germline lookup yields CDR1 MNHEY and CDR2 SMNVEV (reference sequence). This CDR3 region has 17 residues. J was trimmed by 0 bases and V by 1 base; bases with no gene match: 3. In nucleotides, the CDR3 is TGTGCCAGCAGTTTATTTCCTAGCGGGAGCTCCTACAATGAGCAGTTCTTC. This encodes CASSLFPSGSSYNEQFF.

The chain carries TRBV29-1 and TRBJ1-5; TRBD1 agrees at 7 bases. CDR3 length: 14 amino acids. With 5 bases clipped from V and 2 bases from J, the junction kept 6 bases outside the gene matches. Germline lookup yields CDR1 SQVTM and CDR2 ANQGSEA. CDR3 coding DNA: TGCAGCGTTCTGTCCGGGACAGGCAATCAGCCCCAGCATTTT. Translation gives CSVLSGTGNQPQHF.

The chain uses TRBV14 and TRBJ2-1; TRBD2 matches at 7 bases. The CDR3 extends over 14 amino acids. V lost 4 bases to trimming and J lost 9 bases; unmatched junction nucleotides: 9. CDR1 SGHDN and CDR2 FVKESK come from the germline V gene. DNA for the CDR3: TGTGCCAGCAGCCCATTCGCGGGAGTGACTGAGCAGTTCTTC. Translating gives CASSPFAGVTEQFF. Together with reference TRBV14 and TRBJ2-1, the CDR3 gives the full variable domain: EAGVTQFPSHSVIEKGQTVTLRCDPISGHDNLYWYRRVMGKEIKFLLHFVKESKQDESGMPNNRFLAERTGGTYSTLKVQPAELEDSGVYFCASSPFAGVTEQFFGPGTRLTVL.

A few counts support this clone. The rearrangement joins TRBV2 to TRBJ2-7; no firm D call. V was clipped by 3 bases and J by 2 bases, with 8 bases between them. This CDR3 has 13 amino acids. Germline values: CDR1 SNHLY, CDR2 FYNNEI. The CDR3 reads CASSDWQPYEQYF. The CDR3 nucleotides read TGTGCCAGCAGTGATTGGCAGCCCTACGAGCAGTACTTC.

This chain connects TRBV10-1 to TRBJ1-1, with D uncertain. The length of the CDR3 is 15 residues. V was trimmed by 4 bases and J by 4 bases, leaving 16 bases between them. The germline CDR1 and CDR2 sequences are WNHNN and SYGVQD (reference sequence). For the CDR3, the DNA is TGCGCCAGCAGTGGTCGCTGCAAACCGGGCACTGAAGCTTTCTTT. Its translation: CASSGRCKPGTEAFF.

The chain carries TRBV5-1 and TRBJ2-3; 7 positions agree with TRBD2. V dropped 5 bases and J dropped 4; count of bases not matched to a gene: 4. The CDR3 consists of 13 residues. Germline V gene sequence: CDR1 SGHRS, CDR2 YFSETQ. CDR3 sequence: CASSTSDSDTQYF. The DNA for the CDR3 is TGCGCCAGCAGTACTAGCGACTCAGATACGCAGTATTTT.

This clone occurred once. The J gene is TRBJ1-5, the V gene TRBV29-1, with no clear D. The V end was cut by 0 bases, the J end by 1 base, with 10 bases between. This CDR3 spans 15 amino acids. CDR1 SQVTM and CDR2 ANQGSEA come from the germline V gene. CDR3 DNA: TGCAGCGTTGAAGAGGGGTTGGGGAGCAATCAGCCCCAGCATTTT. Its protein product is CSVEEGLGSNQPQHF.

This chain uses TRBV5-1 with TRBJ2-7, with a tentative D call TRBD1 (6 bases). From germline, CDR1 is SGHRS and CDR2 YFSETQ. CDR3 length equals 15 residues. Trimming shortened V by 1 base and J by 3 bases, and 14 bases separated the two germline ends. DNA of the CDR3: TGCGCCAGCAGCTTGCAGGGGACCCAGAACTACGAGCAGTACTTC. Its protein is CASSLQGTQNYEQYF.

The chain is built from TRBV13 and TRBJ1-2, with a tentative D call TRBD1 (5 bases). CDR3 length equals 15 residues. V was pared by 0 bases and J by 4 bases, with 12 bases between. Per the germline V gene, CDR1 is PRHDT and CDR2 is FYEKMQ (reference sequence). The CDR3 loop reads CASSLGLGASYGYTF. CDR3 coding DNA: TGTGCCAGCAGCTTAGGTCTAGGGGCAAGCTATGGCTACACCTTC.

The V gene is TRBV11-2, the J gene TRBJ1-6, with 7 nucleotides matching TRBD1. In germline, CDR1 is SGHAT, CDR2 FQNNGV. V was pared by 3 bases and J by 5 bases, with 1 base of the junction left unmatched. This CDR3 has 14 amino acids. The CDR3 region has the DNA TGTGCCAGCAGCTTCAGGGGGAATAATTCACCCCTCCACTTT. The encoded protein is CASSFRGNNSPLHF.

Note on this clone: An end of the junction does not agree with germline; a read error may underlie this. The CDR3 reads CASSKNIAGGNTGELFF. The CDR3 nucleotides read TGTGCTAGCAGCAAAAACATAGCGGGAGGGAACACCGGGGAGCTGTTTTTT. The J gene is TRBJ2-2, the V gene TRBV7-7; 10 bases line up with TRBD2. CDR3 length: 17 residues. Germline CDR1 SSHAT, CDR2 FNYEAQ (reference sequence).